This T cell receptor (beta chain) was profiled in a study of T cells in localized non-small cell lung cancer. Study-wide results and limits: Appearance in adjacent lung was seen for a median around 58 of the top 100 tumor clones. Sequencing was restricted to one tumor region; therefore, heterogeneity remains possible.

This clone was picked up a small number of times. Antigen: not known. This CDR3 spans 16 amino acids. Germline V gene lookup returns CDR1 MNHGY and CDR2 SAAAGT. The germline V and J ends were trimmed by 5 bases and 4 bases, with 18 bases remaining between them. Sequenced by immunoSEQ multiplex PCR; TCRdb stores in-frame clones only, minus some. The data contain 1,100 to 1,500 clones, 26% of them singletons. The clonotype originates from a man between 40 and 70 years old with stage II lung adenocarcinoma. The chain carries TRBV6-8 and TRBJ2-1; weak D call: TRBD1 (5 bases). The sample in question was lung tumor tissue, obtained before any cancer treatment. The CDR3 bases are TGTGCCAGCAGTACGGACACCTTAAGGGCATACAATGAGCAGTTCTTC. Amino acid sequence: CASSTDTLRAYNEQFF.